This T cell receptor beta chain was identified during a study of T cells in Graves' hyperthyroidism and ophthalmopathy. Study-level results: Most clonotypes expanded in thyroid above 0.001 were likewise present in blood.

Turning to this clonotype: No antigen is known for it.

The CDR3 regions of TCR beta were amplified from RNA transcripts. First-round RT-PCR of the TCR CDR3 relied on the HTBI primer set. One entry per CDR3 protein results from TCRdb running MiXCR on the multiplex PCR reads. Counted here are about 640,000 distinct CDR3 sequences, 20% occurring once; the ten biggest clones make up about 34%. Sequencing was done on a sample of blood. The origin of this receptor is a man under 40 with Graves' ophthalmopathy.

Here the CDR3 DNA reads TGCAGTGCTAGACACTATCGGGGCGGGGACTATGGCTACACCTTC. It yields the protein CSARHYRGGDYGYTF. The chain joins TRBV20-1 to TRBJ1-2, with D tentatively TRBD1 (5 bases). This CDR3 is 15 amino acids long. Germline V gene lookup returns CDR1 DFQATT and CDR2 SNEGSKA (reference sequence). V was pared by 2 bases and J by 3 bases, with 16 bases between.